What follows is one TCR beta chain and its context. The germline V gene has CDR1 LNHDA and CDR2 SQIVND (reference sequence). The CDR3 sequence is 15 residues long. V lost 3 bases, J lost 8 bases, and 14 bases lay in between. In the source study's methods: Reference gene primers were amplified, and this amplification served to estimate nucleated cell counts. The protocol was immunoSEQ multiplex PCR, while the TCRdb copy is restricted to in-frame clones and leaves out a portion. From that table come the V and J calls and clone size; the DNA was used to work out D and trimming. The table lists a few hundred thousand clones, nearly 90% of them singletons. The data belong to a study of blood T cell repertoires in COVID-19. At the level of the study: Italy, Spain and the United States were the sources of the convalescent and acute COVID-19 samples.

Participant ages covered about 18 to 89 years across about two dozen US areas. A PCR-confirmed or clinician-diagnosed COVID-19 case had contacted exposed participants within 2 weeks of entry. The source is a woman between 50 and 59 years old who had been exposed to COVID-19. The chain has TRBV19 and TRBJ1-6; D may be TRBD1 (6 bases). Sequencing input: PBMCs or T cells enriched from blood (not recorded which). CDR3 residues: CASSIRWTADSPLHF. The DNA of the CDR3 is TGTGCCAGTAGTATTCGCTGGACAGCCGATTCACCCCTCCACTTT. The full variable domain, with the rest looked up from reference TRBV19 and TRBJ1-6, is DGGITQSPKYLFRKEGQNVTLSCEQNLNHDAMYWYRQDPGQGLRLIYYSQIVNDFQKGDIAEGYSVSREKKESFPLTVTSAQKNPTAFYLCASSIRWTADSPLHFGNGTRLTVT.